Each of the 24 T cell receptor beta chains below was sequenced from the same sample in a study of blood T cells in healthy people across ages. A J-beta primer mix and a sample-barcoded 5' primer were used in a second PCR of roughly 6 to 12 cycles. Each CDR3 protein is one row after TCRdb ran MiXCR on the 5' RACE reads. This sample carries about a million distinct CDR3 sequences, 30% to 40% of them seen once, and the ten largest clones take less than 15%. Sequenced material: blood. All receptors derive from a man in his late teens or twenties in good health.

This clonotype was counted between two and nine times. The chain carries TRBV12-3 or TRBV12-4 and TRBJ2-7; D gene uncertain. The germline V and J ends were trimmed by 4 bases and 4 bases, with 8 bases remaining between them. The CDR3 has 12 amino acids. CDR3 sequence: CASSSSGYEQYF. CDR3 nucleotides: TGTGCCAGCAGTTCCTCCGGTTACGAGCAGTACTTC.

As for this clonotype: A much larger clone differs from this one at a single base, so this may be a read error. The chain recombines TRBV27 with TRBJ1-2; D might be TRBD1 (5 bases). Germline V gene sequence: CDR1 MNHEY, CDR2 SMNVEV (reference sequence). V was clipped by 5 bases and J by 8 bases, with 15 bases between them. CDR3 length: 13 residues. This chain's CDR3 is CASSAADSGGYTF. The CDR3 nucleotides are TGTGCCAGCAGTGCCGCCGATTCAGGGGGCTACACCTTC.

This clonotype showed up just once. The DNA of the CDR3 is TGTGCCAGCAGGGGGACAGGGGGCGCGAATGGCTACACCTTC. It yields the protein CASRGTGGANGYTF. This chain uses TRBV6-5 with TRBJ1-2, with 12 bases matching TRBD1. V shed 6 bases and J 6 bases; nucleotides not matched to a gene: 5. This CDR3 has 14 residues. Germline lookup yields CDR1 MNHEY and CDR2 SVGAGI.

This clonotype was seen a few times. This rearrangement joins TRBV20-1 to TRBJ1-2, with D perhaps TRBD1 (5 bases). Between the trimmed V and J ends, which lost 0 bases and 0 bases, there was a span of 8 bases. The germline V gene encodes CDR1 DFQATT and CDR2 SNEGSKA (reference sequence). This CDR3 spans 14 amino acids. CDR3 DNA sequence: TGCAGTGCTAGAGATTTCAGGGCTAACTATGGCTACACCTTC. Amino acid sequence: CSARDFRANYGYTF.

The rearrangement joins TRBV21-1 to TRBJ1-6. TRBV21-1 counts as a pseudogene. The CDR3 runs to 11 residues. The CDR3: CASISGLNLHF. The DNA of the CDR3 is TGTGCCAGCATAAGTGGCCTGAACCTCCACTTT.

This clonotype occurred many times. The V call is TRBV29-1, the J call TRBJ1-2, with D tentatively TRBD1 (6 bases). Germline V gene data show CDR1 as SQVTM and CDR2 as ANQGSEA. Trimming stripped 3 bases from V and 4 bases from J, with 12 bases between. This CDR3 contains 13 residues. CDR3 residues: CSVEDSRLYGYTF. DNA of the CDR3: TGCAGCGTTGAGGACAGCCGCCTCTATGGCTACACCTTC.

The CDR3 DNA reads as TGTGCCAGCAGTCCCCCCCTCCGGGGCAGCCACTACAATGAGCAGTTCTTC. This sequence encodes CASSPPLRGSHYNEQFF. The chain links TRBV9 to TRBJ2-1; either TRBD1 or TRBD2 may supply D (5 bases each). The CDR3 extends over 17 amino acids. From germline, CDR1 is SGDLS and CDR2 YYNGEE. V gave up 5 bases and J gave up 3 bases, with 21 bases separating them. The full variable domain, completed using reference TRBV9 and TRBJ2-1, is DSGVTQTPKHLITATGQRVTLRCSPRSGDLSVYWYQQSLDQGLQFLIQYYNGEERAKGNILERFSAQQFPDLHSELNLSSLELGDSALYFCASSPPLRGSHYNEQFFGPGTRLTVL.

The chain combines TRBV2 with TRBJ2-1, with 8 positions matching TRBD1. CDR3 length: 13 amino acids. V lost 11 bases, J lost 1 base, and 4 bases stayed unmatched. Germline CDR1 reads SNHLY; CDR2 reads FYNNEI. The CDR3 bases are TGTGCCTCCCAGGGGGCGTCCTACAATGAGCAGTTCTTC. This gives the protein CASQGASYNEQFF.

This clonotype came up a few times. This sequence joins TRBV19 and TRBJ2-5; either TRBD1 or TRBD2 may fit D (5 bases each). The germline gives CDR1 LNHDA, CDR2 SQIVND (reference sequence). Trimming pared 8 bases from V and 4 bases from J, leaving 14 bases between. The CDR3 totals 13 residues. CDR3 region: CASSRGSGETQYF. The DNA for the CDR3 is TGTGCCAGTTCGAGGGGATCGGGAGAGACCCAGTACTTC.

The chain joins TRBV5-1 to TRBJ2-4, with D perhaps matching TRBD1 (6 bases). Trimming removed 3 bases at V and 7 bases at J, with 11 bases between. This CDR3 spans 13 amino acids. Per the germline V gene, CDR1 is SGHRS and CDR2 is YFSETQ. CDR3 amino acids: CASSSADRNIQYF. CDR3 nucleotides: TGCGCCAGCAGCTCGGCCGACAGGAACATTCAGTACTTC. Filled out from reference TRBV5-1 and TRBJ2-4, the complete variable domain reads KAGVTQTPRYLIKTRGQQVTLSCSPISGHRSVSWYQQTPGQGLQFLFEYFSETQRNKGNFPGRFSGRQFSNSRSEMNVSTLELGDSALYLCASSSADRNIQYFGAGTRLSVL.

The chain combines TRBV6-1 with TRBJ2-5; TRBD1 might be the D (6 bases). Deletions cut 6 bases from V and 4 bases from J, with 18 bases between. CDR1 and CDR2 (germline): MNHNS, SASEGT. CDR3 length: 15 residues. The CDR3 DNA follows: TGTGCCAGCAGGGTTGACGACAGGAACCGAGAGACCCAGTACTTC. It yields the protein CASRVDDRNRETQYF.

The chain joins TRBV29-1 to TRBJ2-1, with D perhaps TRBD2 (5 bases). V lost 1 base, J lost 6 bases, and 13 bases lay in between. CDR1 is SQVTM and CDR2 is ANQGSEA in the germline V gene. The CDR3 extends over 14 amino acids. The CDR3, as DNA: TGCAGCGTTGAAGGGGTGATGAGGGCCAATGAGCAGTTCTTC. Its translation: CSVEGVMRANEQFF.

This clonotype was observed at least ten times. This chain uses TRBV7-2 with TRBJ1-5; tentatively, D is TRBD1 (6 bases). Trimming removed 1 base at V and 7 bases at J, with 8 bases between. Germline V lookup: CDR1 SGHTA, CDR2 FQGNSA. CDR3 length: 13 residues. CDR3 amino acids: CASSLDGGQPQHF. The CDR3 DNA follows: TGTGCCAGCAGCTTAGACGGGGGCCAGCCCCAGCATTTT.

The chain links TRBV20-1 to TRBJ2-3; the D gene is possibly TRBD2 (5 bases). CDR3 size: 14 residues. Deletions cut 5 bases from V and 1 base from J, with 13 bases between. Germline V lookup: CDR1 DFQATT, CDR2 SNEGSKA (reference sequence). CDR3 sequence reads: CSALEGFRTDTQYF. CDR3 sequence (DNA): TGCAGTGCTTTAGAGGGTTTTCGCACAGATACGCAGTATTTT.

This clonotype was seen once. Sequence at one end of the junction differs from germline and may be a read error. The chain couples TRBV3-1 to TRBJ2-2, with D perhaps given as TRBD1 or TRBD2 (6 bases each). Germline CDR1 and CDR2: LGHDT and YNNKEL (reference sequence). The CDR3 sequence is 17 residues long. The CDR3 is CASSQVWGATNIGELFF. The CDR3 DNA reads TGTGCCAGCAGCCAAGTTTGGGGGGCTACGAACATCGGGGAGCTGTTTTTT.

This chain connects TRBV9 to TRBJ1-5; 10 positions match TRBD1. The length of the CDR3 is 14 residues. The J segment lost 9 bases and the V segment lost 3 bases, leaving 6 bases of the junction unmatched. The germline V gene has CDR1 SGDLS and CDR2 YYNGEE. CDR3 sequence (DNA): TGTGCCAGCAGCGCAGGACAGGGGGGTTGGCCCCAGCATTTT. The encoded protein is CASSAGQGGWPQHF.

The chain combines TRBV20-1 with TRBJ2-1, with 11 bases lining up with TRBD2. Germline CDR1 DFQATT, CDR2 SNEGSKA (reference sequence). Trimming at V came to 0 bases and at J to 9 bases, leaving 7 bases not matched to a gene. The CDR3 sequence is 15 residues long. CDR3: CSARDVTSGDSEQFF. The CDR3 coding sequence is TGCAGTGCTAGAGACGTGACTAGCGGGGATAGTGAGCAGTTCTTC.

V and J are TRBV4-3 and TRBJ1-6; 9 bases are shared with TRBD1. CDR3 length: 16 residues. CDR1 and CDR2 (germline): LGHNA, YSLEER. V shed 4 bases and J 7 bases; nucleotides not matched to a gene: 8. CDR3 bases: TGCGCCAGCAGCCGCAGCCTCGGACAGGGGAATTCACCCCTCCACTTT. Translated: CASSRSLGQGNSPLHF.

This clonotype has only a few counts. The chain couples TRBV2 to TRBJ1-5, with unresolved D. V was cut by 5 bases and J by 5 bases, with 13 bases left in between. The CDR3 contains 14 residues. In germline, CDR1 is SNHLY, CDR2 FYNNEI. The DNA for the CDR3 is TGTGCCAGCAGTAGTACGGGCTTCGATCAGCCCCAGCATTTT. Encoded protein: CASSSTGFDQPQHF.

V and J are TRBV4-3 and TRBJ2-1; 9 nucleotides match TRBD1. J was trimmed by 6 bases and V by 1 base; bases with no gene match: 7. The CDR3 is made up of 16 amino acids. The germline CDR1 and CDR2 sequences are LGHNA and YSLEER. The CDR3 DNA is TGCGCCAGCAGCCAAGGTGGACAGGGGCTGGTCAATGAGCAGTTCTTC. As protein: CASSQGGQGLVNEQFF.

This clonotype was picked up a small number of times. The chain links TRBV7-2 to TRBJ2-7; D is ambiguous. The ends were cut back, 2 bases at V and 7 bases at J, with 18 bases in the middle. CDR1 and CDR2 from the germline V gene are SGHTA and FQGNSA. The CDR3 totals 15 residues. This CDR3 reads CASSLRAASYNEQYF. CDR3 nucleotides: TGTGCCAGCAGCTTAAGGGCAGCCTCCTACAATGAGCAGTACTTC.

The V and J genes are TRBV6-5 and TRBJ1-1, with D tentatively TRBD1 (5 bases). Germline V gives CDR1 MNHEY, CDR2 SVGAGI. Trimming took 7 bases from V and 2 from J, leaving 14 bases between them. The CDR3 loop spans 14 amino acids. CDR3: CASTRPGGNTEAFF. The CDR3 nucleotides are TGTGCCAGCACACGCCCCGGGGGAAACACTGAAGCTTTCTTT.

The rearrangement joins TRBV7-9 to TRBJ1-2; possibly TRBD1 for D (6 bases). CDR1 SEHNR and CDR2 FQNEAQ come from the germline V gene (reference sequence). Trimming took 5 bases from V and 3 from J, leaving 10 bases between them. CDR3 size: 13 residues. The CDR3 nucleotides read TGTGCCAGCAGCGCACAGGGTTACTATGGCTACACCTTC. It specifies CASSAQGYYGYTF.

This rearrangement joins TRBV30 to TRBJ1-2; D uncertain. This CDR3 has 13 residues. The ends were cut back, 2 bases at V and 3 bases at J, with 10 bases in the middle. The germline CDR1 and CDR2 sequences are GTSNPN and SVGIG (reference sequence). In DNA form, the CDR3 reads TGTGCCTGGAGTCTAGGGAGGGACTATGGCTACACCTTC. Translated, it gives CAWSLGRDYGYTF.